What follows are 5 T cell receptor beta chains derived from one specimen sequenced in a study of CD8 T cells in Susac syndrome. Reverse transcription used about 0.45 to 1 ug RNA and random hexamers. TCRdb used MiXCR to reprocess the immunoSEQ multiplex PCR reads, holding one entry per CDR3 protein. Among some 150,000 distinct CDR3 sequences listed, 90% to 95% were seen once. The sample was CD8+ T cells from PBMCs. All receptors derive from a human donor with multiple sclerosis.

The CDR3 loop is CASSFPRVEAFF. The DNA of the CDR3 is TGTGCCAGCAGCTTTCCAAGGGTTGAAGCTTTCTTT. The chain recombines TRBV7-9 with TRBJ1-1; D is uncertain. Germline V gene sequence: CDR1 SEHNR, CDR2 FQNEAQ (reference sequence). This CDR3 has 12 residues. V dropped 3 bases and J dropped 7 bases, with 9 bases sitting between them.

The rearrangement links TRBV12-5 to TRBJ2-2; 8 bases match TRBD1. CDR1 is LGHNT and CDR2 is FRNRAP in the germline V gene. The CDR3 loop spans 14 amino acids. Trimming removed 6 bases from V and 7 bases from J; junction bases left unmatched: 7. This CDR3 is CASGSGQVLGELFF. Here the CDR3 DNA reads TGTGCTAGTGGGTCGGGACAGGTACTCGGGGAGCTGTTTTTT.

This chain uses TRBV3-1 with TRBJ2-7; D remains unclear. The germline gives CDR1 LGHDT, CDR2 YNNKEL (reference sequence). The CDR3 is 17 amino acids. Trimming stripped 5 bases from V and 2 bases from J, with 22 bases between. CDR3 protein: CASSFETSGPHTYEQYF. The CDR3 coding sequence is TGTGCCAGCAGCTTTGAAACCTCAGGTCCTCATACCTACGAGCAGTACTTC.

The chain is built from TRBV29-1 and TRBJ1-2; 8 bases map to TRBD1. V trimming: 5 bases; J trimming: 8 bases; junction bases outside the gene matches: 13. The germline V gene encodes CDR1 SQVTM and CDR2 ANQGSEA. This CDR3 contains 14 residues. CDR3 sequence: CSVPFRQGRGGYTF. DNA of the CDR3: TGCAGCGTTCCTTTTAGACAGGGGAGGGGCGGCTACACCTTC.

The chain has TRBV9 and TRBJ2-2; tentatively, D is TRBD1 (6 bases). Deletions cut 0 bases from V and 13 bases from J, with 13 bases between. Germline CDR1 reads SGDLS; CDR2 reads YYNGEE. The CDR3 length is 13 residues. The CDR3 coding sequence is TGTGCCAGCAGCGTAGGATCACAGGGTGGGCTGTTTTTT. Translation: CASSVGSQGGLFF.